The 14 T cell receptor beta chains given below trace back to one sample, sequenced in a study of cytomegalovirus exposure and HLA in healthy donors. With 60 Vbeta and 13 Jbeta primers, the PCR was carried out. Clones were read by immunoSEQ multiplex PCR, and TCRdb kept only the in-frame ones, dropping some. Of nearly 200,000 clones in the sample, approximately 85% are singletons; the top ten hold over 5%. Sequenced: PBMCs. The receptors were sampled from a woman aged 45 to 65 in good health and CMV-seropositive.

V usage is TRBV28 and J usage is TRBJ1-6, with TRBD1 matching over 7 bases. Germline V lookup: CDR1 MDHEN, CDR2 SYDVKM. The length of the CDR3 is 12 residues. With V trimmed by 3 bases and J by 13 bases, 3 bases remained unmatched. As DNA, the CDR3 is TGTGCCAGCAGTTTCACAGGGGCCCCCCTCCACTTT. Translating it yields CASSFTGAPLHF.

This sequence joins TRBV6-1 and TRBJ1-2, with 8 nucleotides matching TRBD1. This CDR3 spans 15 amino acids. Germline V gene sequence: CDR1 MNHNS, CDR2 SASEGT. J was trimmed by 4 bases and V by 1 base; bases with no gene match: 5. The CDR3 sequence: CASSEDQGAPYGYTF. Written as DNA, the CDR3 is TGTGCCAGCAGTGAAGATCAGGGGGCCCCCTATGGCTACACCTTC.

The CDR3 nucleotides are TGTGCCAGCAGCGTACAATCAAGGTCTAGCGGGAGGAATGAGCAGTTCTTC. Protein: CASSVQSRSSGRNEQFF. This chain joins TRBV9 and TRBJ2-1; 11 nucleotides match TRBD2. The CDR3 is made up of 17 amino acids. V lost 1 base to trimming and J lost 7 bases; unmatched junction nucleotides: 10. Germline values: CDR1 SGDLS, CDR2 YYNGEE.

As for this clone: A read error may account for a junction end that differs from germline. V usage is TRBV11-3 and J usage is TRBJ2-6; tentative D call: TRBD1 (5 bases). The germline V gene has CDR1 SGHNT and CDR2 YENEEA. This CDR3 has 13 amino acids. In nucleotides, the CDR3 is TGTGCCAGCAGCCCCTCTGGGGCCAACGGCCTGACTTTC. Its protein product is CASSPSGANGLTF.

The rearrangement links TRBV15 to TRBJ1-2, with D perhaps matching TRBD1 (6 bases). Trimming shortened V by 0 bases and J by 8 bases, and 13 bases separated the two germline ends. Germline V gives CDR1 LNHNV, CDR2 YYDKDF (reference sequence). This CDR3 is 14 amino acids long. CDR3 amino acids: CATSRDFGGRGYTF. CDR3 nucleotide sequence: TGTGCCACCAGCAGAGATTTTGGGGGCAGGGGCTACACCTTC.

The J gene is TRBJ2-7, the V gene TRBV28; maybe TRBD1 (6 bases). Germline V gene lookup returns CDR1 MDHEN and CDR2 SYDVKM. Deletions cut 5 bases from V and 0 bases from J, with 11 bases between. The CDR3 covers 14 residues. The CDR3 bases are TGTGCCAGCAGTGTGGACAGTAGCTCCTACGAGCAGTACTTC. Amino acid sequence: CASSVDSSSYEQYF.

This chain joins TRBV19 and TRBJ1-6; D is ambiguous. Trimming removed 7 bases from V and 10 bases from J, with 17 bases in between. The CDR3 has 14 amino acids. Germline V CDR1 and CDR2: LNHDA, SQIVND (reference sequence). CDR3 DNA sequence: TGTGCCAGTAACGATGAGGCTGGTCGATCACCCCTCCACTTT. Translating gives CASNDEAGRSPLHF.

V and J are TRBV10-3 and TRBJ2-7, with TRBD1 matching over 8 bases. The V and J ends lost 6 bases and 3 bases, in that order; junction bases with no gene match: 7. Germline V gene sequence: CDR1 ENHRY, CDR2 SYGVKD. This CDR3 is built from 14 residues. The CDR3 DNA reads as TGTGCCATCAGGCCGGGACAGGAGAGCTACGAGCAGTACTTC. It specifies CAIRPGQESYEQYF.

The DNA of the CDR3 is TGTGCCATCAAAGGAGCCGAGGAGGGCGAGCAGTACTTC. It is translated as CAIKGAEEGEQYF. This chain links TRBV10-3 with TRBJ2-7; D may be TRBD2 (6 bases). Per germline, CDR1 ENHRY and CDR2 SYGVKD. Deletions cut 7 bases from V and 6 bases from J, with 16 bases between. The CDR3 runs to 13 residues.

The CDR3 DNA reads TGTGCCAGCAGCTCACAGGATTTGGTCCTCCACTTT. It yields the protein CASSSQDLVLHF. The rearrangement links TRBV7-9 to TRBJ1-6; perhaps TRBD1 as D (5 bases). Between the trimmed V and J ends, which lost 4 bases and 15 bases, there was a span of 13 bases. The CDR3 totals 12 residues. CDR1 is SEHNR and CDR2 is FQNEAQ in the germline V gene (reference sequence).

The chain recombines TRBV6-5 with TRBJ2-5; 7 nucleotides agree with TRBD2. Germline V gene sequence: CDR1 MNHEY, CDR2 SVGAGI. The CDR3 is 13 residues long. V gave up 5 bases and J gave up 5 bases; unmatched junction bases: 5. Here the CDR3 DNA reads TGTGCCAGCAGTCTACTCGGGAGGGAGACCCAGTACTTC. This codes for CASSLLGRETQYF.

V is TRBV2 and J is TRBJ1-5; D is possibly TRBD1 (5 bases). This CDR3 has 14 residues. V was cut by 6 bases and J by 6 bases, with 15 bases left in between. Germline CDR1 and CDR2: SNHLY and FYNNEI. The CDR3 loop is CASRRGISGQPQHF. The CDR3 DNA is TGTGCCAGCAGAAGGGGAATTTCGGGTCAGCCCCAGCATTTT.

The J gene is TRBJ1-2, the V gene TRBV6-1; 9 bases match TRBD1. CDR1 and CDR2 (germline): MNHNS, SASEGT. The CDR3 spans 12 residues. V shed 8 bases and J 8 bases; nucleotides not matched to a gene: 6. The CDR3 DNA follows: TGTGCCAGCGGGGGACAGGGCTGCGGCTACACCTTC. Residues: CASGGQGCGYTF.

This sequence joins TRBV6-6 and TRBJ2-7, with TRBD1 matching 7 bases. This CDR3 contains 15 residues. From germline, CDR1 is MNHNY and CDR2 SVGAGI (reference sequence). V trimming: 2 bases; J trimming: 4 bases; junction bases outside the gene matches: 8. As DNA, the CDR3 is TGTGCCAGCAGTTACGTCCCCGGGACAGAATACGAGCAGTACTTC. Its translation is CASSYVPGTEYEQYF.